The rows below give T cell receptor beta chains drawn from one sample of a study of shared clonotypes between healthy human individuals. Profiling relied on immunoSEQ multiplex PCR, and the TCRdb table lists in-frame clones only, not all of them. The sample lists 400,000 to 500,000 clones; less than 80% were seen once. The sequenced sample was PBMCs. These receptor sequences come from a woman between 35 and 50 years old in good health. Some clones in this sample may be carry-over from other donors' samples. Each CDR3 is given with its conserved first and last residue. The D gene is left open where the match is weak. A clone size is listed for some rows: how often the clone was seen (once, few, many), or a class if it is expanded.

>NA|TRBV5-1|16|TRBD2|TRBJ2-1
TGCGCCAGCAGCTTCCCAGAACGGCTAGCGGGGAGTGAGCAGTTCTTC
CASSFPERLAGSEQFF
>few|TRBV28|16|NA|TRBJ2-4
TGTGCCAGCGCCCGGGGCTTCGGTGGGGCCAAAAACATTCAGTACTTC
CASARGFGGAKNIQYF
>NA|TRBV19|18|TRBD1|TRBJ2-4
TGTGCCAGTAGTATAGGGACAGGGGTTGGGATAGCCAAAAACATTCAGTACTTC
CASSIGTGVGIAKNIQYF
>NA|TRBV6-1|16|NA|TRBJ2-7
TGTGCCAGCAGTGCCATACGGGACACCAGCTCCTACGAGCAGTACTTC
CASSAIRDTSSYEQYF
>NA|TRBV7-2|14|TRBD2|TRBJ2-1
TGTGCCAGCAGCACGGGACTAGCGGGAGATGAGCAGTTCTTC
CASSTGLAGDEQFF
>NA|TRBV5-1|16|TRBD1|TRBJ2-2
TGCGCCAGCACCCCGACTCTGACAGGGTTGATCGGGGAGCTGTTTTTT
CASTPTLTGLIGELFF
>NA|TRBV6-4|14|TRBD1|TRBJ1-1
TGTGCCAGCAGTGACTCGACAGGGCGAACTGAAGCTTTCTTT
CASSDSTGRTEAFF
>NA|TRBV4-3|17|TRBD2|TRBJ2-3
TGCGCCAGCAGCCTGCTAATGGCTAGCGGTAGCACAGATACGCAGTATTTT
CASSLLMASGSTDTQYF
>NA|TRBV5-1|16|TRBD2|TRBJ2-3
TGCGCCAGCAGCATCAGGACTAGCGGGACCACAGATACGCAGTATTTT
CASSIRTSGTTDTQYF
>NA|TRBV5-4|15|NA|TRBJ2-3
TGTGCCAGCAGCTATGGGCGGGGAAGCACAGATACGCAGTATTTT
CASSYGRGSTDTQYF
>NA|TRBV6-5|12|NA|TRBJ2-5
TGTGCCAGCAGAGGACAGACGGAGACCCAGTACTTC
CASRGQTETQYF
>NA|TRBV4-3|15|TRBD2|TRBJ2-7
TGCGCCAGCACTCCCGCGGGGCGGGAGGGCTACGAGCAGTACTTC
CASTPAGREGYEQYF
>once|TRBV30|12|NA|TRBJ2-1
TGTGCCTGGAGTCTCCACCGGGATGAGCAGTTCTTC
CAWSLHRDEQFF
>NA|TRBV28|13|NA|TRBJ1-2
TGTGCCAGCAGTTTACGGGGGGAATATGGCTACACCTTC
CASSLRGEYGYTF
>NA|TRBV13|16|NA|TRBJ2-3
TGTGCCAGCAGCTTATCCTTTACGGGAGGCACAGATACGCAGTATTTT
CASSLSFTGGTDTQYF
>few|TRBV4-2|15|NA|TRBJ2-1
TGTGCCAGCAGCCAAGAAGGACTCGGTCGGGACGAGCAGTTCTTC
CASSQEGLGRDEQFF
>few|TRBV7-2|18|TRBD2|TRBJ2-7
TGTGCCAGCAGCCCGTGGGGCGGGGGGCGAGCGGTACTCTACGAGCAGTACTTC
CASSPWGGGRAVLYEQYF
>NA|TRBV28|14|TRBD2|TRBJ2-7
TGTGCCAGCAGTTTACTAGCGGATAGCTATGAGCAGTACTTC
CASSLLADSYEQYF
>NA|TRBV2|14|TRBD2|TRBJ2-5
TGTGCCAGCAGAGTTACTAGCGCCCAAGAGACCCAGTACTTC
CASRVTSAQETQYF
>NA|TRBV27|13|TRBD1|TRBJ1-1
TGTGCCAGCTGGACAGGGATGAACACTGAAGCTTTCTTT
CASWTGMNTEAFF
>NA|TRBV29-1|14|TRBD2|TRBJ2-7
TGCAGCGTCGAGACTAGCGGGGTTACCTACGAGCAGTACTTC
CSVETSGVTYEQYF
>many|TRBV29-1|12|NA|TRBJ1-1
TGCAGCGTTTCCCGATCGAACACTGAAGCTTTCTTT
CSVSRSNTEAFF
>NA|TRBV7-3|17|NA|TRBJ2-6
TGTGCCAGCAGCTTAGGTCAGATCAGCTCTGGGGCCAACGTCCTGACTTTC
CASSLGQISSGANVLTF
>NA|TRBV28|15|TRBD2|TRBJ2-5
TGTGCCAGCAGCCCACTAGCGGGAGTGAGAGAGACCCAGTACTTC
CASSPLAGVRETQYF
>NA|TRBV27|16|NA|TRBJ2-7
TGTGCCAGCAGTTTGTATATTTCGGGGCCAGCCTACGAGCAGTACTTC
CASSLYISGPAYEQYF
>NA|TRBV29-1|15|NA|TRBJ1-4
TGCAGCGTTGGCGGGGACCCCACAACTAATGAAAAACTGTTTTTT
CSVGGDPTTNEKLFF
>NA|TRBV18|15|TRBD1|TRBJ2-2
TGTGCCAGCTCACGCGACAGGGGGCACACCGGGGAGCTGTTTTTT
CASSRDRGHTGELFF
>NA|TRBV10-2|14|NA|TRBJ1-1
TGCGCCAGCAGTGATCTGGGGGCGGGCACTGAAGCTTTCTTT
CASSDLGAGTEAFF
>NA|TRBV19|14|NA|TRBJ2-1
TGTGCCAGTAGTCCGACCTTGACCTACAATGAGCAGTTCTTC
CASSPTLTYNEQFF
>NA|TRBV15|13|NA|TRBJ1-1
TGTGCCACCAGCGGTTCCATGAACACTGAAGCTTTCTTT
CATSGSMNTEAFF
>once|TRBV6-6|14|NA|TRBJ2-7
TGTGCCAGCAGTCGGCTCTTAAATTCGGGTAACACGGACTTC
CASSRLLNSGNTDF
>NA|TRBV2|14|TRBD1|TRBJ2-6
TGTGCCAGCAGTGGACAGGGAGGGGCCAACGTCCTGACTTTC
CASSGQGGANVLTF
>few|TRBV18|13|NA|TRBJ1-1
TGTGCCAGCTCACCACAGGGGAACACTGAAGCTTTCTTT
CASSPQGNTEAFF
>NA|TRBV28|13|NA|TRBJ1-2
TGTGCCAGCAGGTGGGACAACGACTATGGCTACACCTTC
CASRWDNDYGYTF